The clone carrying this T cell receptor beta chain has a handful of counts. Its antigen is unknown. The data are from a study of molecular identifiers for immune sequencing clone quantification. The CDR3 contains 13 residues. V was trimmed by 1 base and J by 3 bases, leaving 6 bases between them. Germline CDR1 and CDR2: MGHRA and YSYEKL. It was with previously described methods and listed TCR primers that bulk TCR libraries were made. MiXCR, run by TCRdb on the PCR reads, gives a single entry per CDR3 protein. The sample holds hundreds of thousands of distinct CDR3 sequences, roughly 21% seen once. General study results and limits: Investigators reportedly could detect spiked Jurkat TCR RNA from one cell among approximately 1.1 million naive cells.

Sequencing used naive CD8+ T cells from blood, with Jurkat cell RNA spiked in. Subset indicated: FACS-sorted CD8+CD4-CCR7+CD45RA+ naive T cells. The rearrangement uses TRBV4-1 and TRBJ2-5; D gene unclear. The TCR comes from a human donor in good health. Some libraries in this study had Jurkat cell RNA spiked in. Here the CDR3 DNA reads TGCGCCAGCAGCCAAGGGTGGGAAGAGACCCAGTACTTC. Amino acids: CASSQGWEETQYF.